What follows are 24 T cell receptor beta chains derived from one specimen sequenced in a study of T-cell reconstitution after alpha-beta-depleted transplantation in children (dated by TCRdb to 2016 to 2018). The method was PCR. TCRdb shows the sequencer as Illumina HiSeq 2500. TCR library preparation used molecular barcoding, with unique molecular identifiers applied to normalize quantification of the TCRbeta repertoire. TCRdb reworked the public reads: Q25 trimming with fastp, MiXCR clone assembly, productive beta chains retained. Rows merge per CDR3 protein into single entries with the most common DNA and genes. The sample has about 980,000 distinct CDR3 sequences on record, about 31% of them singletons. Under 30% of the sample is held by the ten biggest clonotypes. Read against the paper, the sample's treatment or condition label means: allogeneic hematopoietic cell transplantation with graft depleted of TCRalphabeta T cells and CD19 B cells.

This material consisted of PBMCs, mostly from graft donor cells, taken 360 days after TCRalphabeta/CD19-depleted stem cell transplant. Source of these receptors: a boy younger than two who had a stem cell transplant for SCID, so the T cells may come from the graft donor.

This sequence joins TRBV4-3 and TRBJ1-1; D is perhaps TRBD1 (6 bases). Per the germline V gene, CDR1 is LGHNA and CDR2 is YSLEER. The V and J ends lost 0 bases and 0 bases respectively, with 11 bases between them. The length of the CDR3 is 16 residues. CDR3 region: CASSQDNWDMNTEAFF. The CDR3 nucleotides read TGCGCCAGCAGCCAAGATAATTGGGACATGAACACTGAAGCTTTCTTT.

The table lists this clonotype with a few counts. The J gene is TRBJ1-5, the V gene TRBV4-1; weak D call: TRBD1 (5 bases). CDR3 length: 16 amino acids. Germline assignment: CDR1 MGHRA and CDR2 YSYEKL. V gave up 0 bases and J gave up 7 bases, with 16 bases separating them. The CDR3 bases are TGCGCCAGCAGCCAAGACTGGGGGGAGGGAATGCAGCCCCAGCATTTT. This translates into CASSQDWGEGMQPQHF.

This chain connects TRBV2 to TRBJ2-1; either TRBD1 or TRBD2 may fit D (6 bases each). The germline V gene encodes CDR1 SNHLY and CDR2 FYNNEI. Trimming left V 10 bases short and J 7 bases short, with 35 bases between. This CDR3 has 19 residues. The CDR3 sequence is CAICPGDITFGGPINEQFF. CDR3 nucleotides: TGTGCCATCTGCCCAGGGGATATTACCTTCGGGGGCCCGATTAATGAGCAGTTCTTC.

The chain carries TRBV20-1 and TRBJ2-1; TRBD1 matches at 7 bases. The ends lost 3 bases at V and 7 bases at J; junction bases unmatched: 12. The CDR3 runs to 15 residues. CDR1 and CDR2 from the germline V gene are DFQATT and SNEGSKA (reference sequence). The chain's CDR3 is CSARQGVALGNEQFF. CDR3 DNA sequence: TGCAGTGCTAGGCAGGGGGTAGCTTTAGGTAATGAGCAGTTCTTC.

The chain's CDR3 is CASSTRDRGGKETQYF. The CDR3 coding sequence is TGCGCCAGCAGCACCCGGGACAGGGGAGGGAAAGAGACCCAGTACTTC. The chain links TRBV5-1 to TRBJ2-5; 10 positions agree with TRBD1. The ends lost 4 bases at V and 3 bases at J; junction bases unmatched: 9. CDR1 and CDR2 from the germline V gene are SGHRS and YFSETQ. CDR3 length equals 16 residues.

This clonotype showed up just a few times. J is TRBJ2-7 and V is TRBV27; TRBD2 aligns across 7 bases. V dropped 2 bases and J dropped 3; count of bases not matched to a gene: 4. Germline values: CDR1 MNHEY, CDR2 SMNVEV (reference sequence). The CDR3 totals 14 residues. Here the CDR3 reads CASSLTSESYEQYF. DNA of the CDR3: TGTGCCAGCAGTTTAACTAGCGAAAGCTACGAGCAGTACTTC.

This clonotype was observed a handful of times. V is TRBV7-9 and J is TRBJ1-1; D possibly corresponds to TRBD1 (5 bases). The CDR3 has 15 amino acids. In germline, CDR1 is SEHNR, CDR2 FQNEAQ (reference sequence). The V end was cut by 11 bases, the J end by 4 bases, with 23 bases between. The CDR3 DNA reads TGTGCCTTGATAAGGGGCGGGGCCCTGGGCACTGAAGCTTTCTTT. Amino acids: CALIRGGALGTEAFF.

This clonotype was seen a handful of times. The chain carries TRBV5-5 and TRBJ2-7; weak D call: TRBD2 (5 bases). This CDR3 contains 14 residues. Per the germline V gene, CDR1 is SGHKS and CDR2 is YYEKEE (reference sequence). V lost 2 bases and J 2 bases, leaving 11 bases between the germline ends. CDR3: CASSFQAGPYEQYF. CDR3 sequence (DNA): TGTGCCAGCAGCTTTCAGGCGGGTCCCTACGAGCAGTACTTC.

This clonotype has just a few counts. Here the CDR3 DNA reads TGTGCCAGCCACCGGGACACCGGGGAGCTGTTTTTT. Translation: CASHRDTGELFF. The V call is TRBV6-2 or TRBV6-3, the J call TRBJ2-2; D is ambiguous. The CDR3 sequence is 12 residues long. The V end was cut by 8 bases, the J end by 3 bases, with 7 bases between. Germline CDR1 MNHEY, CDR2 SVGEGT.

This chain connects TRBV5-1 to TRBJ1-1; maybe TRBD1 (5 bases). Looked up from germline, CDR1 is SGHRS and CDR2 is YFSETQ. V was clipped by 1 base and J by 6 bases, with 13 bases between them. The CDR3 runs 14 residues. Here the CDR3 reads CASSLTQTGAEAFF. In DNA form, the CDR3 reads TGCGCCAGCAGCTTGACCCAGACGGGGGCTGAAGCTTTCTTT. Variable domain in full (rest from reference TRBV5-1 and TRBJ1-1): KAGVTQTPRYLIKTRGQQVTLSCSPISGHRSVSWYQQTPGQGLQFLFEYFSETQRNKGNFPGRFSGRQFSNSRSEMNVSTLELGDSALYLCASSLTQTGAEAFFGQGTRLTVV.

In its sample, this clonotype was seen a few times. An end of the junction differs from the germline gene, which may be a read error. This chain connects TRBV2 to TRBJ2-1; TRBD2 aligns across 11 bases. CDR3 size: 13 residues. Germline loops: CDR1 SNHLY, CDR2 FYNNEI. CDR3 residues: CASRPGLADIWIF. The DNA for the CDR3 is TGTGCCAGCAGACCGGGACTAGCGGACATTTGGATCTTC.

The CDR3 here is CSARQGPSYNEQFF. In nucleotides, the CDR3 is TGCAGTGCGAGACAGGGACCCTCCTACAATGAGCAGTTCTTC. V is TRBV20-1 and J is TRBJ2-1; 7 bases line up with TRBD1. Germline CDR1 DFQATT, CDR2 SNEGSKA (reference sequence). The CDR3 loop spans 14 amino acids. V dropped 6 bases and J dropped 0; count of bases not matched to a gene: 5.

This clonotype has more than one count but fewer than ten. The rearrangement links TRBV12-3 or TRBV12-4 to TRBJ2-3; D gene ambiguous. CDR3 length equals 15 residues. V was shortened by 6 bases and J by 2 bases, with 15 bases between the two germline ends. The CDR3 spells CASSLTVLYTDTQYF. CDR3 nucleotide sequence: TGTGCCAGCAGCCTAACAGTCCTTTACACAGATACGCAGTATTTT.

This clonotype was seen more than once but under ten times. V usage is TRBV10-3 and J usage is TRBJ2-5, with TRBD1 matching over 7 bases. The CDR3 has 15 amino acids. Germline CDR1 and CDR2: ENHRY and SYGVKD. Trimming cost V 4 bases and J 2 bases; bases outside gene matches: 7. CDR3 sequence: CAISVRGQPQETQYF. The CDR3 DNA follows: TGTGCCATCAGTGTCCGGGGACAGCCACAAGAGACCCAGTACTTC.

This clonotype came up a few times. The rearrangement uses TRBV24-1 and TRBJ2-3; D is undetermined. The CDR3 runs to 13 residues. From germline, CDR1 is KGHDR and CDR2 SFDVKD. V dropped 3 bases and J dropped 6 bases, with 9 bases sitting between them. The CDR3 region is CATSDPPLDTQYF. In DNA form, the CDR3 reads TGTGCCACCAGTGATCCCCCTCTTGATACGCAGTATTTT.

The rearrangement uses TRBV18 and TRBJ1-4; D is unclear. Between the trimmed V and J ends, which lost 6 bases and 0 bases, there was a span of 14 bases. The germline gives CDR1 KGHSH, CDR2 LQKENI. The CDR3 is made up of 16 amino acids. CDR3 region: CASSFSHGTTNEKLFF. DNA of the CDR3: TGTGCCAGCTCCTTTAGCCACGGAACAACTAATGAAAAACTGTTTTTT.

The chain links TRBV12-3 or TRBV12-4 to TRBJ1-1, with D possibly matching TRBD1 (5 bases). CDR3 size: 16 residues. The V and J ends lost 4 bases and 1 base respectively, with 16 bases between them. The CDR3, as DNA: TGTGCCAGCAGTTGGAGACAGTGGGATAGGAACACTGAAGCTTTCTTT. This codes for CASSWRQWDRNTEAFF.

The chain has TRBV25-1 and TRBJ1-1; D is perhaps TRBD1 (6 bases). The CDR3 runs to 15 residues. The germline V gene encodes CDR1 MGHDK and CDR2 SYGVNS. V lost 3 bases, J lost 2 bases, and 13 bases lay in between. CDR3 DNA sequence: TGTGCCAGCAGTGACCGTAGACAGGTTAACACTGAAGCTTTCTTT. This encodes CASSDRRQVNTEAFF.

The chain uses TRBV25-1 and TRBJ2-3; TRBD1 matches 8 bases. V gave up 6 bases and J gave up 2 bases; unmatched junction bases: 4. The CDR3 sequence is 14 residues long. Germline-derived CDR1 and CDR2 are MGHDK and SYGVNS. Written as DNA, the CDR3 is TGTGCCAGCAGACAGGGGGAGTTCACAGATACGCAGTATTTT. Protein product: CASRQGEFTDTQYF.

This clonotype appeared a few times. The chain combines TRBV6-1 with TRBJ1-3; D remains unclear. Germline V gene sequence: CDR1 MNHNS, CDR2 SASEGT. The CDR3 has 17 amino acids. Deletions cut 2 bases from V and 0 bases from J, with 14 bases between. CDR3 nucleotides: TGTGCCAGCAGTGAAAACCCCACGATCTCCTCTGGAAACACCATATATTTT. Residues: CASSENPTISSGNTIYF.

This clonotype was seen only a few times. This chain joins TRBV6-1 and TRBJ2-7; TRBD2 might be the D (5 bases). V was shortened by 6 bases and J by 5 bases, with 14 bases between the two germline ends. The CDR3 covers 13 residues. Germline loops: CDR1 MNHNS, CDR2 SASEGT. In DNA form, the CDR3 reads TGTGCCAGCAGAACCGCGGGCCGGAACGAGCAGTACTTC. Its translation: CASRTAGRNEQYF.

The chain couples TRBV28 to TRBJ2-7; D is possibly TRBD1 or TRBD2 (6 bases each). V lost 8 bases and J 2 bases, leaving 13 bases between the germline ends. The CDR3 runs 13 residues. Germline V CDR1 and CDR2: MDHEN, SYDVKM. The CDR3 protein is CASRRGFTYEQYF. The CDR3 DNA sequence: TGTGCCAGCCGGAGGGGGTTTACCTACGAGCAGTACTTC.

The V call is TRBV4-3, the J call TRBJ2-2; TRBD2 is a possible D gene (6 bases). This CDR3 is built from 15 residues. From germline, CDR1 is LGHNA and CDR2 YSLEER. Trimming stripped 2 bases from V and 7 bases from J, with 14 bases between. CDR3 sequence: CASSQNLARGGELFF. The CDR3 DNA sequence: TGCGCCAGCAGCCAAAATCTAGCGAGGGGCGGGGAGCTGTTTTTT.

This sequence joins TRBV6-1 and TRBJ2-1; TRBD2 matches at 11 bases. Looked up from germline, CDR1 is MNHNS and CDR2 is SASEGT. The trim removed 2 bases at V and 7 bases at J, leaving 7 bases unmatched. This CDR3 is 16 amino acids long. Written as DNA, the CDR3 is TGTGCCAGCAGTGAACTGCTAGCGGGGGGTGCAAATGAGCAGTTCTTC. It yields the protein CASSELLAGGANEQFF.